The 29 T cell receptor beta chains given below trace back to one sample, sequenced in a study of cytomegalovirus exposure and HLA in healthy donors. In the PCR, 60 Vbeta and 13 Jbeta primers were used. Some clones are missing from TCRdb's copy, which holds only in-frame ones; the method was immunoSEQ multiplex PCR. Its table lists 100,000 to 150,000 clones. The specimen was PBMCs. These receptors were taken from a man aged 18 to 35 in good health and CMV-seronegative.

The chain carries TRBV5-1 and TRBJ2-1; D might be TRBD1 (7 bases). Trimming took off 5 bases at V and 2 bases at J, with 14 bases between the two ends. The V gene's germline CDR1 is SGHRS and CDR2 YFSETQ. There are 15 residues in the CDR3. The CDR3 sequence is CASRSGGTAYNEQFF. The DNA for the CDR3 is TGCGCCAGCAGGTCCGGCGGGACAGCCTACAATGAGCAGTTCTTC.

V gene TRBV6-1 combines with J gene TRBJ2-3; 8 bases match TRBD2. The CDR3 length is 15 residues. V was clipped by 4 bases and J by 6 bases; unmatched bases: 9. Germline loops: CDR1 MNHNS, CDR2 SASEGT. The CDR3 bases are TGTGCCAGCAGTGCCGTCCGCGGGGGGTCGGATACGCAGTATTTT. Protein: CASSAVRGGSDTQYF.

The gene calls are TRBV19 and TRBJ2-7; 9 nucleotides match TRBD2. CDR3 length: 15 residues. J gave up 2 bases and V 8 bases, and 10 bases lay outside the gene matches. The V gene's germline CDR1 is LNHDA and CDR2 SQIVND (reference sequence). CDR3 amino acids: CASSSGSGGPYEQYF. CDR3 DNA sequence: TGTGCCAGTTCTTCCGGTAGCGGGGGACCCTACGAGCAGTACTTC.

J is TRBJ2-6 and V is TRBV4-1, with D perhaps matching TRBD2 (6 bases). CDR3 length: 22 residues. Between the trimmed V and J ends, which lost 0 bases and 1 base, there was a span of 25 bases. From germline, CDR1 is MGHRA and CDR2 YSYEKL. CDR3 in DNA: TGCGCCAGCAGCCAAGAATCGACCTCGGGACGGGGGAGCGGTTCTGGGGCCAACGTCCTGACTTTC. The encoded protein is CASSQESTSGRGSGSGANVLTF.

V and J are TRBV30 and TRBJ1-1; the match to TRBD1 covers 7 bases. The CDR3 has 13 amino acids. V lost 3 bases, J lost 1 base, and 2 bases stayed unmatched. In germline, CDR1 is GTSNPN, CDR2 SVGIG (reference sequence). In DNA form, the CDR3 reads TGTGCCTGGAGATGGACAGGGAACACTGAAGCTTTCTTT. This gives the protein CAWRWTGNTEAFF.

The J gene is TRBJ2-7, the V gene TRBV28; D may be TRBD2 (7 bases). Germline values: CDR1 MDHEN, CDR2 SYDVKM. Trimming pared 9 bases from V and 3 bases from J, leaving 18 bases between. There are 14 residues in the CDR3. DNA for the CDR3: TGTGCCAGTCAACAGGGACTAAGGATCTACGAGCAGTACTTC. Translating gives CASQQGLRIYEQYF.

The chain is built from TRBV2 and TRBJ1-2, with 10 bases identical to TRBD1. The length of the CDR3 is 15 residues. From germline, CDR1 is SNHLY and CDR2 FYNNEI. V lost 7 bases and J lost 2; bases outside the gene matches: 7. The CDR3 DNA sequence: TGTGCCAGCACACCAGACAGGGGGCAGAACTATGGCTACACCTTC. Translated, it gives CASTPDRGQNYGYTF. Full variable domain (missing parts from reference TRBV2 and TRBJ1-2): EPEVTQTPSHQVTQMGQEVILRCVPISNHLYFYWYRQILGQKVEFLVSFYNNEISEKSEIFDDQFSVERPDGSNFTLKIRSTKLEDSAMYFCASTPDRGQNYGYTFGSGTRLTVV.

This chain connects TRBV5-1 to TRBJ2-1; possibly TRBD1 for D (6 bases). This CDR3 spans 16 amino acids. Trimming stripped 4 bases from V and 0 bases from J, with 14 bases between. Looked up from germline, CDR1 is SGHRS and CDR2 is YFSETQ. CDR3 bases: TGCGCCAGCAGCCGGGAACAGGGAAGCTCCTACAATGAGCAGTTCTTC. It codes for CASSREQGSSYNEQFF.

The CDR3 sequence is CASSLVPSGRGWETQYF. In DNA, the CDR3 is TGCGCCAGCAGCTTGGTTCCTAGCGGGAGAGGGTGGGAGACCCAGTACTTC. The chain has TRBV5-1 and TRBJ2-5; 10 positions match TRBD2. CDR3 length: 17 residues. The germline CDR1 and CDR2 sequences are SGHRS and YFSETQ. Losses at the gene ends were 0 bases for V and 5 bases for J; bases not matched to a gene: 10. The whole variable domain, filled in from reference TRBV5-1 and TRBJ2-5, reads KAGVTQTPRYLIKTRGQQVTLSCSPISGHRSVSWYQQTPGQGLQFLFEYFSETQRNKGNFPGRFSGRQFSNSRSEMNVSTLELGDSALYLCASSLVPSGRGWETQYFGPGTRLLVL.

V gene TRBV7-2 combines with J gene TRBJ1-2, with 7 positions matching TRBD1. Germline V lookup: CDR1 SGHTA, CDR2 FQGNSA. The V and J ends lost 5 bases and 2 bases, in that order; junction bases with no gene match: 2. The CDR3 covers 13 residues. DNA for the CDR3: TGTGCCAGCAGCCCGGACAGGAACTATGGCTACACCTTC. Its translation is CASSPDRNYGYTF.

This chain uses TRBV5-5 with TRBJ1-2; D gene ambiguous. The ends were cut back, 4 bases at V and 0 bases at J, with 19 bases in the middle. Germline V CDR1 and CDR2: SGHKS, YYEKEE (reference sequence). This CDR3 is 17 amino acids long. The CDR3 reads CASSPRLGTTPNYGYTF. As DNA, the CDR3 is TGTGCCAGCAGCCCCCGACTAGGCACGACCCCTAACTATGGCTACACCTTC.

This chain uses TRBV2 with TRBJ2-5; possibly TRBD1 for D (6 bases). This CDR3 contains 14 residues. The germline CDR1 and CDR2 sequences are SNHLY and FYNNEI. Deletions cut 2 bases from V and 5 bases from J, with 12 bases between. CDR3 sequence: CASSEMGARETQYF. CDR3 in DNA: TGTGCCAGCAGTGAAATGGGGGCGAGGGAGACCCAGTACTTC.

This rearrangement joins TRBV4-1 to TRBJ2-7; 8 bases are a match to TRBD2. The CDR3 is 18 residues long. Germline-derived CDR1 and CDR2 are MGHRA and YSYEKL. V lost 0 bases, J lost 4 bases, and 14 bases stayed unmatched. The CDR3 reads CASSQEGPLVAGKYEQYF. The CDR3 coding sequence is TGCGCCAGCAGCCAAGAAGGCCCCCTGGTAGCGGGAAAGTACGAGCAGTACTTC.

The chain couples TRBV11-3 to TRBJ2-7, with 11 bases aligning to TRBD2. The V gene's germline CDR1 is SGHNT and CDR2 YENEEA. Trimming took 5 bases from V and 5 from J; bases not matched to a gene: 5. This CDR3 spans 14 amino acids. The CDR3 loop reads CASSPGLAVNEQYF. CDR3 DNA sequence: TGTGCCAGCAGCCCGGGACTAGCGGTGAACGAGCAGTACTTC.

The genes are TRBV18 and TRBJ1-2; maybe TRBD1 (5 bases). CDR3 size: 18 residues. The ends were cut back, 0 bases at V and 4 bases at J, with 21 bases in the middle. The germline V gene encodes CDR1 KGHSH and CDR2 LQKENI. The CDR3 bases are TGTGCCAGCTCACCACCGTACAGGCTATCGGGAGGGGTCTATGGCTACACCTTC. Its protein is CASSPPYRLSGGVYGYTF.

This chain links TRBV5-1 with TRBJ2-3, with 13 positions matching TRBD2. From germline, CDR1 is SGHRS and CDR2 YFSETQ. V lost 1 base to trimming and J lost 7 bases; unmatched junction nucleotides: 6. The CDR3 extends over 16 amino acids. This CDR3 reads CASSLTSGRGENTQYF. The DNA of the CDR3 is TGCGCCAGCAGCTTGACTAGCGGGAGGGGTGAAAATACGCAGTATTTT.

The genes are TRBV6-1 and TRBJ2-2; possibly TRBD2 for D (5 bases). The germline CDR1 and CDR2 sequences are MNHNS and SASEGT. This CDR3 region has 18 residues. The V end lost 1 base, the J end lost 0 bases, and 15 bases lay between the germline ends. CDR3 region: CASSEGPAGSSNTGELFF. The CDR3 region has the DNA TGTGCCAGCAGTGAAGGTCCCGCGGGCAGCTCGAACACCGGGGAGCTGTTTTTT.

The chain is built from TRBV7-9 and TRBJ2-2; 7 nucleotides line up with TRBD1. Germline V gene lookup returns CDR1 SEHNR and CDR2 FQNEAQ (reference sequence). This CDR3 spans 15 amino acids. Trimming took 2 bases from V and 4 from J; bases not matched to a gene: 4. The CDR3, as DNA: TGTGCCAGCAGCTTACGGACAGGTCGCACCGGGGAGCTGTTTTTT. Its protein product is CASSLRTGRTGELFF.

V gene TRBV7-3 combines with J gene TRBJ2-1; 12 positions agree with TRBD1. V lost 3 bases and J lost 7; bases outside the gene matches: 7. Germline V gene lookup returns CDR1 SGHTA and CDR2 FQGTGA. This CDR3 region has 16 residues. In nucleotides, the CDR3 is TGTGCCAGCAGCTTTGGGGGGACAGGGGGCGGGAATGAGCAGTTCTTC. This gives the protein CASSFGGTGGGNEQFF. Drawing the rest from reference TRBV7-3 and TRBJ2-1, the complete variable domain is GAGVSQTPSNKVTEKGKYVELRCDPISGHTALYWYRQSLGQGPEFLIYFQGTGAADDSGLPNDRFFAVRPEGSVSTLKIQRTERGDSAVYLCASSFGGTGGGNEQFFGPGTRLTVL.

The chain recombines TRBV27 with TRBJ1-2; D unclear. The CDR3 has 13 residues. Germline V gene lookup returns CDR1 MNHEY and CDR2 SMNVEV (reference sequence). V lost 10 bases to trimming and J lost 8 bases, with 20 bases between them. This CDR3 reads CATSGGGLRGYTF. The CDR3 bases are TGTGCCACCTCGGGAGGAGGATTAAGGGGCTACACCTTC.

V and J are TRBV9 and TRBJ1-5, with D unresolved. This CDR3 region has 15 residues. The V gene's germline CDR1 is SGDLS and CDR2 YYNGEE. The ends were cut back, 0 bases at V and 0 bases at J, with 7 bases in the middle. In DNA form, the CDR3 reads TGTGCCAGCAGCGTAGGCAGTTCTAGCAATCAGCCCCAGCATTTT. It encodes CASSVGSSSNQPQHF.

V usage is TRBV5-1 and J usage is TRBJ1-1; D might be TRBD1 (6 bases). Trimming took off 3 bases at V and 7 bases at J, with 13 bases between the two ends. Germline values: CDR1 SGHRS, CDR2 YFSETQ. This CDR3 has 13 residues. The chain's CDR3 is CASSSPGVGEAFF. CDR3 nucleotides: TGCGCCAGCAGCTCCCCAGGGGTCGGTGAAGCTTTCTTT.

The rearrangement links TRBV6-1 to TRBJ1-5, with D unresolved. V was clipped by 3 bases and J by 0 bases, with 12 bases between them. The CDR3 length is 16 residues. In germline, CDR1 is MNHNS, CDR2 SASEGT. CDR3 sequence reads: CASSDPATFSNQPQHF. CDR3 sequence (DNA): TGTGCCAGCAGTGACCCAGCGACGTTTAGCAATCAGCCCCAGCATTTT.

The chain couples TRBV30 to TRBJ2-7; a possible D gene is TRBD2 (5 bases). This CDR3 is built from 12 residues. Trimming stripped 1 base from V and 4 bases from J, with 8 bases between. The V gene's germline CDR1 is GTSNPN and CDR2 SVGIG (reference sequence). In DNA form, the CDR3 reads TGTGCCTGGAGTGCGGGGAGTTACGAGCAGTACTTC. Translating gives CAWSAGSYEQYF.

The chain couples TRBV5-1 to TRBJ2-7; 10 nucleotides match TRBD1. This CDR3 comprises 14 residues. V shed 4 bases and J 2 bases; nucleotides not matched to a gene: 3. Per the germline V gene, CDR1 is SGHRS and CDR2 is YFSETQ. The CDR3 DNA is TGCGCCAGCAGCCAGGGGACAGGGGCCTACGAGCAGTACTTC. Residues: CASSQGTGAYEQYF.

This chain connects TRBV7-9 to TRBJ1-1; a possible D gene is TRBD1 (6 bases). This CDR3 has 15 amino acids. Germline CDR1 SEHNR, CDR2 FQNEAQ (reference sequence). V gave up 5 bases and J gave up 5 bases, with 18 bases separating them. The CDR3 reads CASSPLGRGGTEAFF. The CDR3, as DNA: TGTGCCAGCAGCCCCCTGGGCAGGGGAGGGACTGAAGCTTTCTTT. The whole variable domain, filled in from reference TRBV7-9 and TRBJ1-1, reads DTGVSQNPRHKITKRGQNVTFRCDPISEHNRLYWYRQTLGQGPEFLTYFQNEAQLEKSRLLSDRFSAERPKGSFSTLEIQRTEQGDSAMYLCASSPLGRGGTEAFFGQGTRLTVV.

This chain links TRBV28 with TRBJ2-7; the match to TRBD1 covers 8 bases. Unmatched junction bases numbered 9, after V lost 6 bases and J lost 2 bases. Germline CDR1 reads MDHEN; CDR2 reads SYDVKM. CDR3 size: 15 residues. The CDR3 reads CASSSTGTGAYEQYF. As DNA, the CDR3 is TGTGCCAGCAGCTCAACCGGGACAGGAGCCTACGAGCAGTACTTC. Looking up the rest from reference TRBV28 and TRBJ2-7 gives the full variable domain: DVKVTQSSRYLVKRTGEKVFLECVQDMDHENMFWYRQDPGLGLRLIYFSYDVKMKEKGDIPEGYSVSREKKERFSLILESASTNQTSMYLCASSSTGTGAYEQYFGPGTRLTVT.

CDR3 protein: CASSLVSVDYEQYF. The CDR3 DNA is TGTGCCAGCAGCTTAGTATCCGTTGACTACGAGCAGTACTTC. This chain connects TRBV7-2 to TRBJ2-5; D gene uncertain. The J call is doubtful: the DNA matches TRBJ2-7 better. The CDR3 is 14 residues long. Germline-derived CDR1 and CDR2 are SGHTA and FQGNSA.

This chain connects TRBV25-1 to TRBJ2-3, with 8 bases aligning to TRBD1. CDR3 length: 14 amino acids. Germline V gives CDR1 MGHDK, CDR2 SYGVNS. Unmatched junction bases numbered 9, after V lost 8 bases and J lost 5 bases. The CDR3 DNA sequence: TGTGCCAGCCAGGACAGGGTCGGTGGAGATACGCAGTATTTT. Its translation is CASQDRVGGDTQYF.